This T cell receptor (beta chain) was retrieved from a study of blood T cells in healthy people across ages. A J-beta primer mix and a sample-barcoded 5' primer were used in a second PCR of about 7 to 11 cycles. TCRdb itself ran the 5' RACE reads through MiXCR, one entry per CDR3 protein. The table shows under 2,000,000 distinct CDR3 sequences, with approximately 50% occurring only once. The J segment lost 4 bases and the V segment lost 5 bases, leaving 7 bases of the junction unmatched. The CDR3 has 15 residues. Germline V gene data show CDR1 as SGHAT and CDR2 as FQNNGV. J is TRBJ1-1 and V is TRBV11-2; 10 nucleotides agree with TRBD1. Source material: blood. The sequence derives from a woman between 40 and 55 years old in good health. As DNA, the CDR3 is TGTGCCAGCAGCCTAGGACAGGGGGGAAGCACTGAAGCTTTCTTT. It yields the protein CASSLGQGGSTEAFF.